The clone carrying this T cell receptor beta chain was seen at least ten times. Its antigen is still unknown. These data originate in a study of T cell repertoires in cytomegalovirus infection. On the study more broadly: Recently identified HLA-C-restricted CMV epitopes were among the peptides used.

Losses at the gene ends were 8 bases for V and 3 bases for J; bases not matched to a gene: 16. This CDR3 comprises 16 residues. CDR1 is MDHEN and CDR2 is SYDVKM in the germline V gene. MiXCR was run by TCRdb on the reads, yielding one entry per CDR3 protein. This table holds approximately 76,000 distinct CDR3 sequences, 20% to 30% found once. The material sequenced was CD8+ T cells from cultured PBMCs, taken from culture after CMV antigen stimulation. The chain combines TRBV28 with TRBJ2-7; 7 bases are a match to TRBD1. The receptor's source is a human donor in good health (CMV status not recorded). Some clones in this sample may be carry-over from other donors' samples. DNA for the CDR3: TGTGCCAGCTCGAGAAGACCACAGGGGCCCTTCTACGAGCAGTACTTC. It codes for CASSRRPQGPFYEQYF.